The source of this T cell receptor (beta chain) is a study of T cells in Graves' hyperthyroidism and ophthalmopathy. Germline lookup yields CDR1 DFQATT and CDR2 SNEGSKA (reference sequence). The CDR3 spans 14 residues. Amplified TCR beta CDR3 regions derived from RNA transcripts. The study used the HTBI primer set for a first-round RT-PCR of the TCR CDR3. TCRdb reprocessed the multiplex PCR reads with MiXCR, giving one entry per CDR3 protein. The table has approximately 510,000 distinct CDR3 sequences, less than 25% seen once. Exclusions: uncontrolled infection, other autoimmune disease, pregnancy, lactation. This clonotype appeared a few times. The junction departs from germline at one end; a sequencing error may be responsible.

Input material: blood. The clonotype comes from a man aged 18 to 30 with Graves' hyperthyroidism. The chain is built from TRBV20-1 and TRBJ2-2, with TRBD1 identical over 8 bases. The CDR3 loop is CSAREGTGIGELFF. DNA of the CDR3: TGCAGTGCCAGAGAAGGGACAGGTATCGGGGAGCTGTTTTTT.